The rows below give T cell receptor beta chains drawn from one sample of a study of T cell repertoires in cytomegalovirus infection. TCRdb reanalysed the reads using MiXCR and keeps one entry per CDR3 protein. The sample holds more than 200,000 distinct CDR3 sequences, roughly 9.1% seen once. Material: PBMCs. These receptors were collected from a human donor in good health (CMV status not recorded). Some clones in this sample may be carry-over from other donors' samples. Each CDR3 is given with its conserved first and last residue. Each record gives: clone size, D gene, J gene, V gene, CDR3 protein, CDR3 DNA. The D gene is left open where the match is weak. Not all rows give a size; the values are once, few, many and, for expanded clones, a class.

clone size: many; D gene: TRBD1; J gene: TRBJ2-1; V gene: TRBV19; CDR3 protein: CASSSDRGKQFF; CDR3 DNA: TGTGCCAGTAGTTCTGACAGGGGGAAGCAGTTCTTC
clone size: NA; D gene: TRBD1; J gene: TRBJ1-5; V gene: TRBV5-4; CDR3 protein: CASSSKTGDVGNQPQHF; CDR3 DNA: TGTGCCAGCAGCTCTAAGACAGGGGACGTCGGCAATCAGCCCCAGCATTTT
clone size: NA; D gene: NA; J gene: TRBJ1-1; V gene: TRBV6-1; CDR3 protein: CAGELENTEAFF; CDR3 DNA: TGTGCCGGCGAGTTGGAGAACACTGAAGCTTTCTTT
clone size: many; D gene: NA; J gene: TRBJ2-3; V gene: TRBV7-2; CDR3 protein: CASSLTSFTDTQYF; CDR3 DNA: TGTGCCAGCAGCCTTACTAGCTTCACAGATACGCAGTATTTT
clone size: NA; D gene: TRBD2; J gene: TRBJ2-4; V gene: TRBV5-3; CDR3 protein: CARSLSGRELAKNIQYF; CDR3 DNA: TGTGCCAGAAGCTTGAGCGGGAGGGAACTAGCCAAAAACATTCAGTACTTC
clone size: many; D gene: TRBD2; J gene: TRBJ2-2; V gene: TRBV7-2; CDR3 protein: CASRRLAGETGELFF; CDR3 DNA: TGTGCCAGCAGGCGACTAGCGGGGGAAACCGGGGAGCTGTTTTTT
clone size: many; D gene: TRBD1; J gene: TRBJ1-5; V gene: TRBV7-2; CDR3 protein: CASSLGGQINQPQHF; CDR3 DNA: TGTGCCAGCAGCTTAGGGGGACAGATCAATCAGCCCCAGCATTTT
clone size: few; D gene: TRBD1; J gene: TRBJ1-2; V gene: TRBV9; CDR3 protein: CASSPRDRVGGYTF; CDR3 DNA: TGTGCCAGCAGCCCACGAGACAGGGTGGGCGGCTACACCTTC
clone size: many; D gene: TRBD2; J gene: TRBJ2-2; V gene: TRBV7-3; CDR3 protein: CASTLSSGARTGELFF; CDR3 DNA: TGTGCCAGCACCCTCTCTAGCGGGGCTCGAACCGGGGAGCTGTTTTTT
clone size: many; D gene: TRBD2; J gene: TRBJ2-3; V gene: TRBV27; CDR3 protein: CASSLGMIAGGQDTQYF; CDR3 DNA: TGTGCCAGCAGTTTGGGGATGATAGCGGGGGGGCAAGATACGCAGTATTTT
clone size: once; D gene: TRBD1; J gene: TRBJ1-1; V gene: TRBV19; CDR3 protein: CASSLTGDPNTEAFF; CDR3 DNA: TGTGCCAGTAGTTTGACAGGGGACCCGAACACTGAAGCTTTCTTT
clone size: few; D gene: TRBD1; J gene: TRBJ2-7; V gene: TRBV10-1; CDR3 protein: CASSGGDRGYEQYF; CDR3 DNA: TGCGCCAGCAGTGGGGGAGACAGGGGCTACGAGCAGTACTTC
clone size: few; D gene: TRBD2; J gene: TRBJ2-5; V gene: TRBV7-2; CDR3 protein: CASSIGTSGSSETQYF; CDR3 DNA: TGTGCCAGCAGCATCGGGACTAGCGGGAGTAGTGAGACCCAGTACTTC
clone size: many; D gene: NA; J gene: TRBJ2-3; V gene: TRBV20-1; CDR3 protein: CSARGGVGTDTQYF; CDR3 DNA: TGCAGTGCTAGGGGCGGGGTCGGGACAGATACGCAGTATTTT
clone size: few; D gene: NA; J gene: TRBJ2-2; V gene: TRBV18; CDR3 protein: CASSPGQNLNTGELFF; CDR3 DNA: TGTGCCAGCTCACCCGGACAGAACCTGAACACCGGGGAGCTGTTTTTT
clone size: few; D gene: NA; J gene: TRBJ1-2; V gene: TRBV18; CDR3 protein: CASSPSNDYGYTF; CDR3 DNA: TGTGCCAGCTCACCATCGAACGACTATGGCTACACCTTC
clone size: many; D gene: NA; J gene: TRBJ2-1; V gene: TRBV2; CDR3 protein: CASSDERRPQFF; CDR3 DNA: TGTGCCAGCAGTGATGAGCGTCGACCCCAGTTCTTC
clone size: many; D gene: TRBD2; J gene: TRBJ2-5; V gene: TRBV7-2; CDR3 protein: CASSRASGPRETQYF; CDR3 DNA: TGTGCCAGCAGCAGAGCTAGCGGCCCCAGGGAGACCCAGTACTTC
clone size: NA; D gene: TRBD1; J gene: TRBJ1-5; V gene: TRBV20-1; CDR3 protein: CSASQGVSNQPQHF; CDR3 DNA: TGCAGTGCATCACAGGGGGTGAGCAATCAGCCCCAGCATTTT
clone size: NA; D gene: NA; J gene: TRBJ2-7; V gene: TRBV14; CDR3 protein: CASSQAYEQYF; CDR3 DNA: TGTGCCAGCAGCCAAGCCTACGAGCAGTACTTC
clone size: NA; D gene: TRBD2; J gene: TRBJ2-2; V gene: TRBV5-1; CDR3 protein: CASSLVGLAGVRPGELFF; CDR3 DNA: TGCGCCAGCAGCTTGGTAGGGCTAGCGGGAGTCCGCCCCGGGGAGCTGTTTTTT
clone size: few; D gene: TRBD2; J gene: TRBJ2-7; V gene: TRBV7-2; CDR3 protein: CASSLARGTINEQYF; CDR3 DNA: TGTGCCAGCAGCTTAGCGCGAGGGACTATTAACGAGCAGTACTTC
clone size: NA; D gene: NA; J gene: TRBJ2-2; V gene: TRBV7-7; CDR3 protein: CASSLGGLFTGELFF; CDR3 DNA: TGTGCCAGCAGCTTAGGGGGACTCTTCACCGGGGAGCTGTTTTTT
clone size: many; D gene: NA; J gene: TRBJ2-7; V gene: TRBV6-6; CDR3 protein: CASRPASATGRGEQYF; CDR3 DNA: TGTGCCAGCAGGCCTGCTAGCGCAACCGGTCGGGGCGAGCAGTACTTC
clone size: many; D gene: NA; J gene: TRBJ2-7; V gene: TRBV20-1; CDR3 protein: CSARTQTYEQYF; CDR3 DNA: TGCAGTGCTAGGACTCAAACCTACGAGCAGTACTTC
clone size: NA; D gene: NA; J gene: TRBJ1-5; V gene: TRBV6-2/TRBV6-3; CDR3 protein: CASTVDSVGPQHF; CDR3 DNA: TGTGCCAGCACCGTGGACAGCGTCGGGCCCCAGCATTTT
clone size: few; D gene: TRBD2; J gene: TRBJ2-3; V gene: TRBV4-1; CDR3 protein: CASSQAGLAGTDTQYF; CDR3 DNA: TGCGCCAGCAGCCAAGCTGGACTAGCGGGTACAGATACGCAGTATTTT
clone size: many; D gene: TRBD2; J gene: TRBJ2-5; V gene: TRBV2; CDR3 protein: CASSEGLAGETQYF; CDR3 DNA: TGTGCCAGCAGTGAGGGACTAGCGGGGGAGACCCAGTACTTC
clone size: NA; D gene: TRBD2; J gene: TRBJ2-4; V gene: TRBV28; CDR3 protein: CASGGLAGWYF; CDR3 DNA: TGTGCCAGCGGGGGACTAGCGGGGTGGTACTTC
clone size: few; D gene: TRBD1; J gene: TRBJ1-2; V gene: TRBV11-2; CDR3 protein: CASSSSDRGGYTF; CDR3 DNA: TGTGCCAGCAGCTCCTCGGACAGGGGAGGCTACACCTTC
clone size: many; D gene: TRBD2; J gene: TRBJ2-1; V gene: TRBV7-8; CDR3 protein: CASSLEASGELYNEQFF; CDR3 DNA: TGTGCCAGCAGCTTAGAAGCTAGCGGAGAACTATACAATGAGCAGTTCTTC
clone size: many; D gene: NA; J gene: TRBJ2-1; V gene: TRBV19; CDR3 protein: CASSRAGSANEQFF; CDR3 DNA: TGTGCCAGTAGTAGGGCGGGAAGTGCCAATGAGCAGTTCTTC
clone size: once; D gene: NA; J gene: TRBJ2-2; V gene: TRBV12-3/TRBV12-4; CDR3 protein: CASSLPGVTGELFF; CDR3 DNA: TGTGCCAGCAGTTTGCCAGGGGTCACCGGGGAGCTGTTTTTT
clone size: many; D gene: NA; J gene: TRBJ1-2; V gene: TRBV7-2; CDR3 protein: CASSAPFSGYTF; CDR3 DNA: TGTGCCAGCAGCGCACCCTTTTCTGGCTACACCTTC
clone size: NA; D gene: NA; J gene: TRBJ2-1; V gene: TRBV4-2; CDR3 protein: CASRDPTYNEQFF; CDR3 DNA: TGTGCCAGCAGGGATCCAACCTACAATGAGCAGTTCTTC
clone size: few; D gene: TRBD2; J gene: TRBJ2-7; V gene: TRBV19; CDR3 protein: CASSIGGLASHEQYF; CDR3 DNA: TGTGCCAGTAGTATAGGGGGACTAGCGTCCCACGAGCAGTACTTC
clone size: few; D gene: NA; J gene: TRBJ2-7; V gene: TRBV10-3; CDR3 protein: CAISESAGGSSSYEQYF; CDR3 DNA: TGTGCCATCAGTGAGTCCGCTGGAGGGTCAAGCTCCTACGAGCAGTACTTC
clone size: many; D gene: TRBD2; J gene: TRBJ2-7; V gene: TRBV12-3/TRBV12-4; CDR3 protein: CASSQTSGHYEQYF; CDR3 DNA: TGTGCCAGCAGCCAAACTAGCGGGCACTACGAGCAGTACTTC
clone size: many; D gene: NA; J gene: TRBJ2-5; V gene: TRBV29-1; CDR3 protein: CSPTRGETQYF; CDR3 DNA: TGCAGCCCGACCCGGGGAGAGACCCAGTACTTC
clone size: many; D gene: NA; J gene: TRBJ1-2; V gene: TRBV7-2; CDR3 protein: CASSRFQGIGYGYTF; CDR3 DNA: TGTGCCAGCAGCCGTTTTCAGGGGATTGGCTATGGCTACACCTTC
clone size: NA; D gene: TRBD1; J gene: TRBJ1-2; V gene: TRBV28; CDR3 protein: CASSGQKINYGYTF; CDR3 DNA: TGTGCCAGCTCGGGACAGAAGATTAACTATGGCTACACCTTC
clone size: NA; D gene: NA; J gene: TRBJ2-1; V gene: TRBV19; CDR3 protein: CASSNPGGYNEQFF; CDR3 DNA: TGTGCCAGTAGTAACCCCGGGGGTTACAATGAGCAGTTCTTC
clone size: NA; D gene: NA; J gene: TRBJ1-4; V gene: TRBV6-6; CDR3 protein: CASSYAKPNEKLFF; CDR3 DNA: TGTGCCAGCAGTTACGCAAAACCTAATGAAAAACTGTTTTTT
clone size: few; D gene: NA; J gene: TRBJ2-1; V gene: TRBV7-8; CDR3 protein: CASSLEVGHNEQFF; CDR3 DNA: TGTGCCAGCAGCTTAGAAGTCGGTCACAATGAGCAGTTCTTC
clone size: few; D gene: NA; J gene: TRBJ2-3; V gene: TRBV12-3/TRBV12-4; CDR3 protein: CASSETGGPWSTDTQYF; CDR3 DNA: TGTGCCAGCAGTGAAACCGGGGGGCCGTGGAGCACAGATACGCAGTATTTT
clone size: many; D gene: NA; J gene: TRBJ2-5; V gene: TRBV7-8; CDR3 protein: CASRPWTSSLETQYF; CDR3 DNA: TGTGCCAGCAGACCCTGGACCTCATCTCTCGAGACCCAGTACTTC
clone size: many; D gene: NA; J gene: TRBJ2-7; V gene: TRBV7-2; CDR3 protein: CASSLFRTTGEQYF; CDR3 DNA: TGTGCCAGCAGCTTATTTAGGACTACCGGGGAGCAGTACTTC
clone size: many; D gene: NA; J gene: TRBJ1-3; V gene: TRBV6-2/TRBV6-3; CDR3 protein: CASSRSSGNTIYF; CDR3 DNA: TGTGCCAGCAGCCGGAGCTCTGGAAACACCATATATTTT
clone size: many; D gene: TRBD1; J gene: TRBJ1-2; V gene: TRBV7-2; CDR3 protein: CASSLSLLGGEGYGYTF; CDR3 DNA: TGTGCCAGCAGCTTAAGCCTTCTAGGGGGCGAGGGCTATGGCTACACCTTC
clone size: NA; D gene: TRBD1; J gene: TRBJ2-2; V gene: TRBV7-2; CDR3 protein: CASSRRTGGTGELFF; CDR3 DNA: TGTGCCAGCAGCCGAAGGACAGGGGGCACCGGGGAGCTGTTTTTT
clone size: NA; D gene: NA; J gene: TRBJ1-4; V gene: TRBV12-3/TRBV12-4; CDR3 protein: CASSFRVGARGEKLFF; CDR3 DNA: TGTGCCAGCAGTTTCCGGGTGGGGGCGCGCGGTGAAAAACTGTTTTTT
clone size: many; D gene: TRBD2; J gene: TRBJ2-1; V gene: TRBV7-9; CDR3 protein: CASSSRPGLAGGQSPSEQFF; CDR3 DNA: TGTGCCAGCAGCTCTCGTCCGGGACTAGCGGGGGGGCAGTCTCCCAGTGAGCAGTTCTTC
clone size: few; D gene: NA; J gene: TRBJ1-1; V gene: TRBV19; CDR3 protein: CASSVDLGTEAFF; CDR3 DNA: TGTGCCAGTAGCGTGGACCTTGGAACTGAAGCTTTCTTT
clone size: many; D gene: NA; J gene: TRBJ2-5; V gene: TRBV20-1; CDR3 protein: CSARGGAHLQETQYF; CDR3 DNA: TGCAGTGCTAGAGGGGGGGCCCACCTCCAAGAGACCCAGTACTTC